The clone carrying this TCR delta chain is medium-sized. Antigen specificity is unknown. This specimen comes from a study of Vδ1+ human thymocytes. Study-wide results and limits: Despite high sort purity, roughly 18% of thymic T cell receptor delta sequences were Vdelta2. Many TRG clonotypes were shared between donors; TRD repertoires were essentially private. Thymic TRG and TRD repertoires appeared highly polyclonal, with Gaussian CDR3 length distributions.

The template was reverse-transcribed extracted RNA. The CDR3 regions were amplified by multiplex PCR from V-gene primers to a constant-region primer. TCRdb re-called clones from the multiplex PCR reads via CATT. The table records 22,000 or so delta-chain clones, more than 8% of them present only once. The CDR3 spans 18 residues. The V and J ends lost 7 bases and 0 bases, in that order; junction bases with no gene match: 8. Looked up from germline, CDR1 is GEAIGNYY and CDR2 is EKD. The clonotype comes from a child younger than two who had congenital heart surgery. V and J are TRDV2 and TRDJ3, with 10 bases fitting TRDD3. The sequencing sample was made of Vdelta1+ gamma-delta thymocytes from the thymus. The subset: FACS-sorted CD3+ TCRalphabeta- TCRVdelta1+ TCRVdelta2- thymocytes. For the CDR3, the DNA is TGTGCCTGCTCGGTGGGGGATACAAGCTCCTGGGACACCCGACAGATGTTTTTC. This encodes CACSVGDTSSWDTRQMFF.